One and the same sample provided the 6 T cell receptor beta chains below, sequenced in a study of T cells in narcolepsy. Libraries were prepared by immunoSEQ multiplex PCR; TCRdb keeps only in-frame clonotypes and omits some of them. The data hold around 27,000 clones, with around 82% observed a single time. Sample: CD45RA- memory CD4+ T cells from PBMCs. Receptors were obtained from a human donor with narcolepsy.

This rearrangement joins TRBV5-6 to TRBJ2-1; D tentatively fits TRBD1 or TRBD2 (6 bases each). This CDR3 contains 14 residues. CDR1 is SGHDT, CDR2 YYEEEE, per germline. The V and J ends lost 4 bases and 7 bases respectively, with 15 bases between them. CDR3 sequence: CASSKGQLANEQFF. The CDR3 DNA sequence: TGTGCCAGCAGCAAAGGACAGCTAGCGAATGAGCAGTTCTTC.

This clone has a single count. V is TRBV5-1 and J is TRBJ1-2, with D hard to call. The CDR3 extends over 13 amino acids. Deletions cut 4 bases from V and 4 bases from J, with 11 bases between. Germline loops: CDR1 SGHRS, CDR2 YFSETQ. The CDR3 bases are TGCGCCAGCAGCACCGACGGAAGCTATGGCTACACCTTC. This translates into CASSTDGSYGYTF. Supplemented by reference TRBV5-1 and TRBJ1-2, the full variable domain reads KAGVTQTPRYLIKTRGQQVTLSCSPISGHRSVSWYQQTPGQGLQFLFEYFSETQRNKGNFPGRFSGRQFSNSRSEMNVSTLELGDSALYLCASSTDGSYGYTFGSGTRLTVV.

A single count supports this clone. The CDR3 coding sequence is TGCAGCGTATGGAACACTGAAGCTTTCTTT. Its translation is CSVWNTEAFF. This chain joins TRBV29-1 and TRBJ1-1; D is uncertain. The CDR3 consists of 10 residues. Trimming removed 6 bases from V and 1 base from J, with 3 bases in between. In germline, CDR1 is SQVTM, CDR2 ANQGSEA.

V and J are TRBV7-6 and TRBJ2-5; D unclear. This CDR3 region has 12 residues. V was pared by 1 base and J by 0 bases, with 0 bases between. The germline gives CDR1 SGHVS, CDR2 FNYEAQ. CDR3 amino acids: CASSLDQETQYF. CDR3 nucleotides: TGTGCCAGCAGCTTAGACCAAGAGACCCAGTACTTC.

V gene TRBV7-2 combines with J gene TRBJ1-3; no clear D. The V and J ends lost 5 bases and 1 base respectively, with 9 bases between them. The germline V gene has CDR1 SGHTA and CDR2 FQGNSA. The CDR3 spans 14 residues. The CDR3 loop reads CASSLLRSGNTIYF. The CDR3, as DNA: TGTGCCAGCAGCCTTCTTAGGTCTGGAAACACCATATATTTT.

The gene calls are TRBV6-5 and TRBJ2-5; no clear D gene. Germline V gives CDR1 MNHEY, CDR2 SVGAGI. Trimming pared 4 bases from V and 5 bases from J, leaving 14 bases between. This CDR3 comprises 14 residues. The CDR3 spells CASSSLARRETQYF. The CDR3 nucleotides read TGTGCCAGCAGTTCCCTGGCTAGAAGGGAGACCCAGTACTTC.